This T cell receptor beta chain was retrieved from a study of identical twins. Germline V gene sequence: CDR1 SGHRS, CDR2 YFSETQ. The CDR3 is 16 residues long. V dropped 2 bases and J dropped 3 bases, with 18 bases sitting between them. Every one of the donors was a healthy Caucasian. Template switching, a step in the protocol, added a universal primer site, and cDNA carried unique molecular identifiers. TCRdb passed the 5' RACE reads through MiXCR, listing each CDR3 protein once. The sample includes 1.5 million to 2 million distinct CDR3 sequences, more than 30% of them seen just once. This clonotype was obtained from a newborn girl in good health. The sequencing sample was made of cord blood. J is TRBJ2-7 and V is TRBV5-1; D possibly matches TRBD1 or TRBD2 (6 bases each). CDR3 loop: CASSFGGGLGIYEQYF. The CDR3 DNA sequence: TGCGCCAGCAGCTTTGGTGGGGGGCTAGGTATCTACGAGCAGTACTTC.